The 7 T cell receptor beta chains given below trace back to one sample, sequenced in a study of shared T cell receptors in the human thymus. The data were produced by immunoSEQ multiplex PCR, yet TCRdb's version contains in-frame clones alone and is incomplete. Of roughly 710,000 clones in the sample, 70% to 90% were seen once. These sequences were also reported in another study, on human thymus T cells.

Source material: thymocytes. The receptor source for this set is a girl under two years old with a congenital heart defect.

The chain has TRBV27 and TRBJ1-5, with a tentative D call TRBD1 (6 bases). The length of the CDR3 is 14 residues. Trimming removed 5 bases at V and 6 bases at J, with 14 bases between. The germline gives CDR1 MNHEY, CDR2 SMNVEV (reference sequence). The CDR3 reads CASSPTGYAQPQHF. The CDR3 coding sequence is TGTGCCAGCAGTCCTACAGGGTACGCTCAGCCCCAGCATTTT.

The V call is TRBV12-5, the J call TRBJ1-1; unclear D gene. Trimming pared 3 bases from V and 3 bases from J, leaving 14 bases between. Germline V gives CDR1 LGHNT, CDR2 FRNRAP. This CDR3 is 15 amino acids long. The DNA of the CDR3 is TGTGCTAGTGGTTTCCATCTTGAGGGTTACACTGAAGCTTTCTTT. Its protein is CASGFHLEGYTEAFF. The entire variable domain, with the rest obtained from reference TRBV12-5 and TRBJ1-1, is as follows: DARVTQTPRHKVTEMGQEVTMRCQPILGHNTVFWYRQTMMQGLELLAYFRNRAPLDDSGMPKDRFSAEMPDATLATLKIQPSEPRDSAVYFCASGFHLEGYTEAFFGQGTRLTVV.

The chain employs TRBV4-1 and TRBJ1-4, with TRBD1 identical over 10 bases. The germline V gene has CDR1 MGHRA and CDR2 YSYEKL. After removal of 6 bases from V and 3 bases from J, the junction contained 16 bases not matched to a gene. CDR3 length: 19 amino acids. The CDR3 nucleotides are TGCGCCAGCAGATTTTGGGACAGGGGCCTTGAGATCCCTAATGAAAAACTGTTTTTT. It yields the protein CASRFWDRGLEIPNEKLFF.

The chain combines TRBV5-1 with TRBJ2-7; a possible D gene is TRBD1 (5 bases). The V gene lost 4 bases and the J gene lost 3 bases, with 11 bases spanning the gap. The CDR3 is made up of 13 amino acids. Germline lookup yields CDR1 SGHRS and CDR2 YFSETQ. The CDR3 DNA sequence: TGCGCCAGCAGCCAGAGACAGCACTACGAGCAGTACTTC. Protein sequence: CASSQRQHYEQYF.

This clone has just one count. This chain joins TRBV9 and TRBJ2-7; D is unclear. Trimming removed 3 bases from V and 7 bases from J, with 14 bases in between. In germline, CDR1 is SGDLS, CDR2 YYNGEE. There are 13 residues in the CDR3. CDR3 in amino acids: CASSGRGHREQYF. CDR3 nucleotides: TGTGCCAGCAGCGGTAGAGGCCACCGGGAGCAGTACTTC. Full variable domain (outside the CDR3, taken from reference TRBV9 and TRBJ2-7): DSGVTQTPKHLITATGQRVTLRCSPRSGDLSVYWYQQSLDQGLQFLIQYYNGEERAKGNILERFSAQQFPDLHSELNLSSLELGDSALYFCASSGRGHREQYFGPGTRLTVT.

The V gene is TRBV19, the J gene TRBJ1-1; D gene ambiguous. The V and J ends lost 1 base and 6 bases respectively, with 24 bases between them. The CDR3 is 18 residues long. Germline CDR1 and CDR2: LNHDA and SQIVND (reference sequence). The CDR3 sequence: CASSIVRRRREGEAEAFF. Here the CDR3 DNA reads TGTGCCAGTAGTATAGTGCGACGTAGAAGGGAGGGAGAGGCTGAAGCTTTCTTT.

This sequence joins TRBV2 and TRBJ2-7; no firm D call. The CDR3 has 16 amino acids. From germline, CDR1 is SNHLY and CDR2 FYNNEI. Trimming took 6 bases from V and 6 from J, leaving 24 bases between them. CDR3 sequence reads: CASSDHEWRLLCEQYF. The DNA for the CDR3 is TGTGCCAGCAGCGACCATGAGTGGCGGCTGTTGTGCGAGCAGTACTTC.